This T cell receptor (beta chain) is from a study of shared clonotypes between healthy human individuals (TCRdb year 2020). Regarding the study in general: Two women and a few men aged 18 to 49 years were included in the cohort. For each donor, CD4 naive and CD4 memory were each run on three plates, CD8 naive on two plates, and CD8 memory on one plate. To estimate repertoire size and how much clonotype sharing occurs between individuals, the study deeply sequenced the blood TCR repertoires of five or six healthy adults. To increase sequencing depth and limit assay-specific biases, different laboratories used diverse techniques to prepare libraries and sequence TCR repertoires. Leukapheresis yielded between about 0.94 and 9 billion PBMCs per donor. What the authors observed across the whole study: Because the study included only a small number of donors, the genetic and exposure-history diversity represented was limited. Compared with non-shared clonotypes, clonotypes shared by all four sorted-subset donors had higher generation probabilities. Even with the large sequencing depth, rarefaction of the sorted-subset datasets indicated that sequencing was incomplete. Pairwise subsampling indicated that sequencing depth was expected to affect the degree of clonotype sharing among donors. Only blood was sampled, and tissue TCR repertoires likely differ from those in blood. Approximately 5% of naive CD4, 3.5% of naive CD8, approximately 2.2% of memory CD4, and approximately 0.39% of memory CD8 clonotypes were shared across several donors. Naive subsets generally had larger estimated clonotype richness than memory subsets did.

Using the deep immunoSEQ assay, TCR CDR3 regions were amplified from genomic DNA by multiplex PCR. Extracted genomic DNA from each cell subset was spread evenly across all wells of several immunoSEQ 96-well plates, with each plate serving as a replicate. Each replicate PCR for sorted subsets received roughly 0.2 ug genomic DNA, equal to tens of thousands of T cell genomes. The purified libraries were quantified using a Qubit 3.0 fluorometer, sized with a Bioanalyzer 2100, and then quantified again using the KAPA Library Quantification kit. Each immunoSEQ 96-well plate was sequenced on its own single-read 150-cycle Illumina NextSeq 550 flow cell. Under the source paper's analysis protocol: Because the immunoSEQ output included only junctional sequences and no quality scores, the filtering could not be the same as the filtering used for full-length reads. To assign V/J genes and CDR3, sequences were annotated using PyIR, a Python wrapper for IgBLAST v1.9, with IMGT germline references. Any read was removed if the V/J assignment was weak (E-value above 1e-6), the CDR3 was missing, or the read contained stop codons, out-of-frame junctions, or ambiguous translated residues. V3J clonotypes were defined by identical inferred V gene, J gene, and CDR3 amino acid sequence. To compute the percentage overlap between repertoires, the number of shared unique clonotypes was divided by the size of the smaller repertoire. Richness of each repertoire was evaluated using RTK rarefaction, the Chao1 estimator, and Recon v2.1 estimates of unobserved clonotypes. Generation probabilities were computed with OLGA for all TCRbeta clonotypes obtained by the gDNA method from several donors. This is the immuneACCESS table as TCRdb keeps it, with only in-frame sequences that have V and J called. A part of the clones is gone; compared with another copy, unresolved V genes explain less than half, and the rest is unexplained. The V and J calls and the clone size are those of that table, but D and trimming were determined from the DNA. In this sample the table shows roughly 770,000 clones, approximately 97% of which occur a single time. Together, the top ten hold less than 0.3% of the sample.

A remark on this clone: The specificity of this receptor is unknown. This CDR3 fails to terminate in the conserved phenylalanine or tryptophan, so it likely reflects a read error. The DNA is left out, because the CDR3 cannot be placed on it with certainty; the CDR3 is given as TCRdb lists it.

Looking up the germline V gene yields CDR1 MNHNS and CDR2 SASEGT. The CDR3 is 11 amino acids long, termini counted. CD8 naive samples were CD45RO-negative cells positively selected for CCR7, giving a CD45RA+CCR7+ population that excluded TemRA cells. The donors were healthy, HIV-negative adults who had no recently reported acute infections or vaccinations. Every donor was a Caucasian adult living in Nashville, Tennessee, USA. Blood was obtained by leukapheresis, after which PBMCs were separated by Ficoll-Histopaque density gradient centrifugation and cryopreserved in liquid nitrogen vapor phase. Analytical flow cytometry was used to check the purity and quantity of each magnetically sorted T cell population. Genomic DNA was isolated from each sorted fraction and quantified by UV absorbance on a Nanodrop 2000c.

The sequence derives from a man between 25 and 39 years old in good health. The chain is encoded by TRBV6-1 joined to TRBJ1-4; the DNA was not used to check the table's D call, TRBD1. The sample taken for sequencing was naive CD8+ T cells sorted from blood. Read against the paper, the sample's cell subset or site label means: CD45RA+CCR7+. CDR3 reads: CASSENVDRAI.